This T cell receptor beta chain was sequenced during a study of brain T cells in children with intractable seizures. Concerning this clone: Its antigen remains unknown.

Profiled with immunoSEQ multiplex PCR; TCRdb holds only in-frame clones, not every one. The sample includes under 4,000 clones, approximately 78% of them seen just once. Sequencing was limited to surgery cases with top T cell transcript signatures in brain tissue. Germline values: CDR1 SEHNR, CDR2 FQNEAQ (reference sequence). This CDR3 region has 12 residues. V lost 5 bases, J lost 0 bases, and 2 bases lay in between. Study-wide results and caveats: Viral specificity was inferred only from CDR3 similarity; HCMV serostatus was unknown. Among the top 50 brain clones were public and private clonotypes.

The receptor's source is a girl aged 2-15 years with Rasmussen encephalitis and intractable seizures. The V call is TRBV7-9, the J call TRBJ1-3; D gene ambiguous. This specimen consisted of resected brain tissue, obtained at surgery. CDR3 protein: CASSISGNTIYF. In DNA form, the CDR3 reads TGTGCCAGCAGCATCTCTGGAAACACCATATATTTT.